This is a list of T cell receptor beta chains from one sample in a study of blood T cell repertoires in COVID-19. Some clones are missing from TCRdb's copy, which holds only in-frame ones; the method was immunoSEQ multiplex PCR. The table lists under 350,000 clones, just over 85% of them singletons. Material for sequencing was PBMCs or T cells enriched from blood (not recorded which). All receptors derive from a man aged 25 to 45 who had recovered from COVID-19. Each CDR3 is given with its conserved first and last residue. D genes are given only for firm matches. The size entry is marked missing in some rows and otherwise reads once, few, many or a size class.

TGCAGCGTTGAAACAACAGGGAAAAACATTCAGTACTTC CSVETTGKNIQYF NA TRBV29-1 NA TRBJ2-4
TGTGCCAGTAGTATATCCCAGGCGAATGAAAAACTGTTTTTT CASSISQANEKLFF NA TRBV19 NA TRBJ1-4
TGCACCAGCAGCCAACCGGCCTTGGGCCACAATGAGCAGTTCTTC CTSSQPALGHNEQFF NA TRBV1 NA TRBJ2-1
TGTGCCAGCAGCCAAGCCCCGAGTCGCGGGGACGAGCAGTACTTC CASSQAPSRGDEQYF NA TRBV3-1/TRBV3-2 NA TRBJ2-7
TGTGCCAGCAGCTCTGGGGGGGGCACCTACAATGAGCAGTTCTTC CASSSGGGTYNEQFF NA TRBV11-1 NA TRBJ2-1
TGTGCCAGTAGTACCCGGGACATTCGACTCGTTAACTATGGCTACACCTTC CASSTRDIRLVNYGYTF NA TRBV19 NA TRBJ1-2
TGTGCCAGCAGCCAAGTCAGGGGGGGAAACACCATATATTTT CASSQVRGGNTIYF TRBD1 TRBV3-1/TRBV3-2 NA TRBJ1-3
TGTGCCAGCAGCTGGAATGGGGGAGGACGCAATCAGCCCCAGCATTTT CASSWNGGGRNQPQHF NA TRBV5-8 NA TRBJ1-5
TGTGCCAGCTCAGGGGGGGTCGGCTACGAGCAGTACTTC CASSGGVGYEQYF TRBD2 TRBV18 once TRBJ2-7
TGTGCCAGCTCACCAAGGGGGCTAAATCAGCCCCAGCATTTT CASSPRGLNQPQHF TRBD1 TRBV18 NA TRBJ1-5
TGTGCCAGTAGAGGCAGGACTAACTACGAGCAGTACTTC CASRGRTNYEQYF NA TRBV19 NA TRBJ2-7
TGTGCCAGCAGTGTGACAGTACCGACTTATCAGCCCCAGCATTTT CASSVTVPTYQPQHF NA TRBV2 NA TRBJ1-5
TGCGCCAGCAGCGCTAATTCGAACACCGGGGAGCTGTTTTTT CASSANSNTGELFF NA TRBV5-1 NA TRBJ2-2
TGTGCCAGCAGCTTAAACTTGGGGAGGGGTGAGCAGTTCTTC CASSLNLGRGEQFF TRBD2 TRBV7-9 NA TRBJ2-1
TGTGCCAGCAGTGAGCCCGCTCCCGGGGGGCCCACTGAAGCTTTCTTT CASSEPAPGGPTEAFF NA TRBV25-1 NA TRBJ1-1
TGTGCCAGCAGTACGGGACATTCCAGTGGCACAGATACGCAGTATTTT CASSTGHSSGTDTQYF NA TRBV28 NA TRBJ2-3
TGTGCCAGCAGCCTCGACAGGCAGAATTCACCCCTCCACTTT CASSLDRQNSPLHF NA TRBV13 once TRBJ1-6
TGCAGCGTTGAAGGGACACCACGGCACACCATATATTTT CSVEGTPRHTIYF NA TRBV29-1 NA TRBJ1-3
TGTGCCAGCAGTTTAACAGGGGCGAAAATCAATGAGCAGTTCTTC CASSLTGAKINEQFF TRBD1 TRBV27 NA TRBJ2-1
TGTGCCAGCAGCTTAGTTTTCAACCGTGGAGCAAATGAGCAGTTCTTC CASSLVFNRGANEQFF NA TRBV7-6 NA TRBJ2-1
TGCGCCAGCAGCTTTAGCCAACAAGAGACCCAGTACTTC CASSFSQQETQYF NA TRBV5-1 NA TRBJ2-5
TGCGCCAGCAGCCAAGATCAAGGGTTGACAGACCGCGAGCAGTACTTC CASSQDQGLTDREQYF NA TRBV4-1 NA TRBJ2-7
TGTGCCAGCAGCTTAATGGCTCTGGGACTAGCACCCGGGGAGCTGTTTTTT CASSLMALGLAPGELFF TRBD2 TRBV11-2 once TRBJ2-2
TGTGCCAGCAGTGAAGCTAGGGGGCTTTATGGCTACACCTTC CASSEARGLYGYTF TRBD1 TRBV2 NA TRBJ1-2
TGTGCCAGCAGCCCCCCCCTGAGAACCTACGAGCAGTACTTC CASSPPLRTYEQYF NA TRBV7-2 NA TRBJ2-7
TGCGCCAGCAGCCAAGATTGGAGCGACTACGAGCAGTACTTC CASSQDWSDYEQYF NA TRBV4-1 NA TRBJ2-7
TGTGCCAGCAGCCCAAACTACGACGCCTTCTATGGCTACACCTTC CASSPNYDAFYGYTF NA TRBV7-6 NA TRBJ1-2
TGCGCCAGCAGTCCCCCGGGACTAGCGGAGAGGGGGCATCCCCCAGATACGCAGTATTTT CASSPPGLAERGHPPDTQYF TRBD2 TRBV23-1 once TRBJ2-3
TGCGCCAGCAGCTTGACCTCTCGGGAGACCCAGTACTTC CASSLTSRETQYF NA TRBV5-1 NA TRBJ2-5
TGTGCCAGTAATGGGGGGATCGGTCGTGGCTACACCTTC CASNGGIGRGYTF NA TRBV19 NA TRBJ1-2
TGTGCCAGCAGCTTTAGGACTAGCGAATTTACAGATACGCAGTATTTT CASSFRTSEFTDTQYF TRBD2 TRBV7-9 NA TRBJ2-3
TGTGCCAGCAGCTTAGCGGGAGGGGATATGAATCAGCCCCAGCATTTT CASSLAGGDMNQPQHF NA TRBV7-2 NA TRBJ1-5
TGTGCCAGCAGCCCCCGGGATACGCAGTATTTT CASSPRDTQYF NA TRBV7-6 NA TRBJ2-3
TGTGCCAGCCACCGACAGGACCTTAATGAAAAACTGTTTTTT CASHRQDLNEKLFF NA TRBV28 NA TRBJ1-4
TGCGCCAGCAGCCAGGCGGGGGGACGCAATCAGCCCCAGCATTTT CASSQAGGRNQPQHF NA TRBV4-1 NA TRBJ1-5
TGTGCCAGCTCACCACCAGCGGGGGCGGGCGAGCAGTACTTC CASSPPAGAGEQYF TRBD2 TRBV18 NA TRBJ2-7
TGTGCCAGCAGCTTGGGAATAGCGGGGGGGCGCGAGGTAGAGACCCAGTACTTC CASSLGIAGGREVETQYF TRBD2 TRBV5-4 NA TRBJ2-5
TGTGCCAGCAGTACAAGACAGGGGCTAAGTGAAAAACTGTTTTTT CASSTRQGLSEKLFF TRBD1 TRBV28 NA TRBJ1-4
TGTGCCAGCAGAAGTCAACAGGGAAGCACTGAAGCTTTCTTT CASRSQQGSTEAFF NA TRBV27 NA TRBJ1-1